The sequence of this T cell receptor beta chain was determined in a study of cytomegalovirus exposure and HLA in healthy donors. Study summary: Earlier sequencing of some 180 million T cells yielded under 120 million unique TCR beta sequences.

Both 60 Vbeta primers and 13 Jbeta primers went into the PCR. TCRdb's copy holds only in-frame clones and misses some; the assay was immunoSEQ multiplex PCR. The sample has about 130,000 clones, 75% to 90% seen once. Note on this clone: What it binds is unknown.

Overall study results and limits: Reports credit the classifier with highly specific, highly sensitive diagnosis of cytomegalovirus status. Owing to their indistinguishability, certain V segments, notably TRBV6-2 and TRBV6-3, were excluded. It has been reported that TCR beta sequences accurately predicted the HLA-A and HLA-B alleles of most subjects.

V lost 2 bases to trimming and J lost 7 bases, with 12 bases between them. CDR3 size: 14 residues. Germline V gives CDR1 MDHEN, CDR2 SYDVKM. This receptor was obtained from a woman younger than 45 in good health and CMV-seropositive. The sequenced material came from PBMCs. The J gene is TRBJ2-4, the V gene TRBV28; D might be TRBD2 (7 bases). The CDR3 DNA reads TGTGCCAGCAGTTTAGAGGAGGGGGGGAACATTCAGTACTTC. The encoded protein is CASSLEEGGNIQYF.